The clone carrying this T cell receptor beta chain was seen a few times. The antigen remains undetermined. The data derive from a study of response to subunit inactivated influenza vaccine. Study-level points and caveats: Authors suggested few new T cells are recruited by each seasonal influenza vaccination.

One entry per CDR3 protein, called by TCRdb with MiXCR from the RT-PCR reads. The sample shows fewer than 550,000 distinct CDR3 sequences, roughly 27% of them seen only once. V lost 6 bases and J 2 bases, leaving 11 bases between the germline ends. The CDR3 has 13 residues. The germline V gene encodes CDR1 MNHNS and CDR2 SASEGT. The receptor's source is a man aged 50 or older who received an inactivated influenza vaccine. The chain has TRBV6-1 and TRBJ2-7; the D gene is possibly TRBD1 (6 bases). Sequencing used CD4+ T cells sorted from PBMCs, obtained roughly 5 days after vaccination. The chain's CDR3 is CASRTGLAYEQYF. The CDR3 nucleotides read TGTGCCAGCAGGACAGGACTCGCCTACGAGCAGTACTTC.